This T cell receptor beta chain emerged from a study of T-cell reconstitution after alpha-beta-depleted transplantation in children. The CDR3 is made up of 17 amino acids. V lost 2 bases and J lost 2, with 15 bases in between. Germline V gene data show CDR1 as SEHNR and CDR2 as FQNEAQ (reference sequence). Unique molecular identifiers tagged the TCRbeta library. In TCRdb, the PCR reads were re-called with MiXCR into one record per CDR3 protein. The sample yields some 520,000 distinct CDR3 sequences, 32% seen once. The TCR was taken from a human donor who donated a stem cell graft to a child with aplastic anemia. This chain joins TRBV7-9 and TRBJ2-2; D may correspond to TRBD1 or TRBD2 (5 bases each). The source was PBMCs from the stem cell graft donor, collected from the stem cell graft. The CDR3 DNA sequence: TGTGCCAGCAGCTTATCACTAGGGGCCGATAACACCGGGGAGCTGTTTTTT. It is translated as CASSLSLGADNTGELFF.